The rows below give T cell receptor beta chains drawn from one sample of a study of T cells after posttransplantation cyclophosphamide. Assay: immunoSEQ multiplex PCR; the TCRdb copy retains only in-frame clones and omits some. The sample consists of about 32,000 clones, 91% of them appearing once. Source material: naive CD4+ T cells sorted from blood. The receptors were sampled from a man aged 25-45 years in good health and a related stem cell transplant donor. The CDR3 runs from the conserved cysteine through the conserved F or W. D genes are given only for firm matches. Clone size is shown for a subset of rows, as once, few, many or a class of expanded clone.

cdr3_nt cdr3_aa cdr3_length v_call d_call clone_size j_call
TGTGCCAGCAGCGTAGAAGCCCGGGGCACCGGGGAGCTGTTTTTT CASSVEARGTGELFF 15 TRBV9 . once TRBJ2-2
TGTGCCAGCAGCGTAGTCCCGAGCTCTGGAAACACCATATATTTT CASSVVPSSGNTIYF 15 TRBV9 . . TRBJ1-3
TGTGCCAGTAGTCTACTGACAGTCGCGAACACCGGGGAGCTGTTTTTT CASSLLTVANTGELFF 16 TRBV19 . . TRBJ2-2
TGTGCCAGCAGCCCATATGGTGCTAGCGGGGGGTATGAGCAGTTCTTC CASSPYGASGGYEQFF 16 TRBV7-2 TRBD2 . TRBJ2-1
TGTGCCAGCAGCCGGAGGGGTTTGGGTGAAAAACTGTTTTTT CASSRRGLGEKLFF 14 TRBV7-2 . . TRBJ1-4
TGTGCCAGCACCGGGACTAGCGGGGGCGCTAGCACAGATACGCAGTATTTT CASTGTSGGASTDTQYF 17 TRBV5-6 TRBD2 . TRBJ2-3
TGTGCCAGCTCACCACCAACAGGGGGCGTTGGAAACACCATATATTTT CASSPPTGGVGNTIYF 16 TRBV18 TRBD1 . TRBJ1-3
TGCGCCAGCAGCCAAGATCGCGCAGGGGTTGGCTATGGCTACACCTTC CASSQDRAGVGYGYTF 16 TRBV4-3 . . TRBJ1-2
TGTGCCAGCAGCCAAGAAGGGACAGGAGGGGAAAAACTGTTTTTT CASSQEGTGGEKLFF 15 TRBV4-2 TRBD1 . TRBJ1-4
TGCGCCAGCAGCTTTATCAGCGGCAGGCGGGGCACTGAAGCTTTCTTT CASSFISGRRGTEAFF 16 TRBV5-1 . . TRBJ1-1
TGTGCCAGCAGCGTAGGTTCGGGCGGGGGGGTGGTTGAGACCCAGTACTTC CASSVGSGGGVVETQYF 17 TRBV9 TRBD2 . TRBJ2-5
TGTGCCAGCTCACGACGTAGAGAAGACAGATACTCTGGAAACACCATATATTTT CASSRRREDRYSGNTIYF 18 TRBV18 . . TRBJ1-3
TGTGCCAGCAGCTTATCAGGGGCTGGAAACACCATATATTTT CASSLSGAGNTIYF 14 TRBV7-3 . . TRBJ1-3
TGTGCCAGTGGTTGGGGACAGGGGTGGAGCACAGATACGCAGTATTTT CASGWGQGWSTDTQYF 16 TRBV19 TRBD1 . TRBJ2-3
TGTGCCAGCAGCACCACTAGCGGGGGTACCGGGGAGCTGTTTTTT CASSTTSGGTGELFF 15 TRBV11-3 TRBD2 . TRBJ2-2
TGTGCCAGCAGCGAAGCGAGGAATGAAGCTTTCTTT CASSEARNEAFF 12 TRBV7-9 . . TRBJ1-1
TGTGCCAGCGCGGTTGGTGTTACATTAGCCAAAAACATTCAGTACTTC CASAVGVTLAKNIQYF 16 TRBV6-6 . . TRBJ2-4
TGCGCCAGCAGCCCCGGGACAGGGACGATTGGGTCTGGCGAGCAGTACTTC CASSPGTGTIGSGEQYF 17 TRBV5-1 TRBD1 . TRBJ2-7
TGCGCCAGCAGCCAAGGGGCTAGCGGAACAGATACGCAGTATTTT CASSQGASGTDTQYF 15 TRBV4-1 TRBD2 . TRBJ2-3
TGTGCCAGCAGCTTGCTCCGCGGGGGGCGGTTAAGCGAGCAGTACTTC CASSLLRGGRLSEQYF 16 TRBV7-6 TRBD2 . TRBJ2-7
TGTGCCAGCAGCCCCCTCGGACAGGTGAACACTGAAGCTTTCTTT CASSPLGQVNTEAFF 15 TRBV4-2 TRBD1 . TRBJ1-1
TGTGCCACCAGCATAGACCTGGACAGAGATCAGCCCCAGCATTTT CATSIDLDRDQPQHF 15 TRBV15 . . TRBJ1-5
TGTGCCAGCAGCCCAAGATCTCGACAGGGTATATACGAGCAGTACTTC CASSPRSRQGIYEQYF 16 TRBV4-2 TRBD1 . TRBJ2-7
TGTGCCAGCAGCCAAGGGAGTAGCACCACAGATACGCAGTATTTT CASSQGSSTTDTQYF 15 TRBV4-2 . . TRBJ2-3
TGTGCCAGCAGTTATACAGGGGGCTCTGGAAACACCATATATTTT CASSYTGGSGNTIYF 15 TRBV6-5 TRBD1 . TRBJ1-3
TGTGCTAGTGGTCACTTCCTAACAGGGCTTCAGCCCCAGCATTTT CASGHFLTGLQPQHF 15 TRBV12-5 . . TRBJ1-5
TGTGCCAGCAGCTTAGTGAGAGACAGCTCCTACGAGCAGTACTTC CASSLVRDSSYEQYF 15 TRBV11-2 . . TRBJ2-7
TGCAGCGTCCAGGGTCCCGCTGAAGCTTTCTTT CSVQGPAEAFF 11 TRBV29-1 . . TRBJ1-1
TGTGCCAGCAGCAACCGACAGGGGTCGGGAACTGAAGCTTTCTTT CASSNRQGSGTEAFF 15 TRBV5-6 TRBD1 few TRBJ1-1
TGTGCCAGCAGTGGGGGGGGACAGGGCGGCAATGAGCAGTTCTTC CASSGGGQGGNEQFF 15 TRBV6-1 TRBD1 . TRBJ2-1
TGTGCCAGCAGCCCACCGGGACAGGCTTACGAGCAGTACTTC CASSPPGQAYEQYF 14 TRBV5-6 TRBD1 few TRBJ2-7
TGTGCCATCACTTCAGGGGGCACTGGAAACACCATATATTTT CAITSGGTGNTIYF 14 TRBV10-3 TRBD1 few TRBJ1-3
TGTGCCAGCAGCGTAGCTACAGTCGGTGAAGCTTTCTTT CASSVATVGEAFF 13 TRBV9 . . TRBJ1-1
TGTGCCAGTAGGGACAGGGGGAATTCACCCCTCCACTTT CASRDRGNSPLHF 13 TRBV19 TRBD1 . TRBJ1-6
TGTGCCAGCAGTCCGACAGGTGGGGTCTATGGCTACACCTTC CASSPTGGVYGYTF 14 TRBV2 . . TRBJ1-2
TGTGCCAGCTCAGCCTACAGGACCTCTAGCACAGATACGCAGTATTTT CASSAYRTSSTDTQYF 16 TRBV18 . . TRBJ2-3
TGTGCCAGCAGTCGGGGACAGTTATATTCACCCCTCCACTTT CASSRGQLYSPLHF 14 TRBV2 TRBD1 . TRBJ1-6
TGTGCCAGCAGTTCCGACGACAGGGGGCCTTATAATTCACCCCTCCACTTT CASSSDDRGPYNSPLHF 17 TRBV27 TRBD1 once TRBJ1-6
TGTGCCAGCAGTTATTTTCAGGGAGGGACTGAAGCTTTCTTT CASSYFQGGTEAFF 14 TRBV6-5 . . TRBJ1-1
TGCGCCAGCAGCTCCGGACAGGCTATCAAAGAGACCCAGTACTTC CASSSGQAIKETQYF 15 TRBV5-1 TRBD1 . TRBJ2-5